These 6 T cell receptor beta chains came from one sample sequenced in a study of cytomegalovirus exposure and HLA in healthy donors. Researchers ran the PCR with 60 Vbeta and 13 Jbeta primers. The protocol was immunoSEQ multiplex PCR, while the TCRdb copy is restricted to in-frame clones and leaves out a portion. The repertoire holds 83,000 or so clones, with approximately 80% as singletons. The specimen was PBMCs. The receptors originated from a woman younger than 45 in good health and CMV-seronegative.

The gene calls are TRBV19 and TRBJ1-1; D is unclear. The germline V gene encodes CDR1 LNHDA and CDR2 SQIVND (reference sequence). V lost 10 bases and J 0 bases, leaving 30 bases between the germline ends. CDR3 size: 19 residues. The chain's CDR3 is CATTPQERQPIMMNTEAFF. Here the CDR3 DNA reads TGTGCCACCACCCCACAAGAGAGGCAGCCAATAATGATGAACACTGAAGCTTTCTTT.

The J gene is TRBJ2-1, the V gene TRBV14; 9 bases are shared with TRBD1. The V and J ends lost 3 bases and 3 bases, in that order; junction bases with no gene match: 6. CDR1 SGHDN and CDR2 FVKESK come from the germline V gene. The CDR3 runs to 16 residues. The CDR3 region has the DNA TGTGCCAGCAGCCACCGGGACAGGGTAGGCTACAATGAGCAGTTCTTC. Protein sequence: CASSHRDRVGYNEQFF.

The chain carries TRBV5-1 and TRBJ2-6, with D unresolved. This CDR3 has 14 amino acids. Trimming stripped 4 bases from V and 0 bases from J, with 5 bases between. Germline V gives CDR1 SGHRS, CDR2 YFSETQ. CDR3 region: CASSTSSGANVLTF. DNA of the CDR3: TGCGCCAGCAGCACCAGCTCTGGGGCCAACGTCCTGACTTTC.

This clone was observed a handful of times. The chain carries TRBV9 and TRBJ2-2; D may be TRBD1 (6 bases). V gave up 1 base and J gave up 6 bases, with 19 bases separating them. Germline CDR1 reads SGDLS; CDR2 reads YYNGEE. The CDR3 has 17 residues. The CDR3 DNA is TGTGCCAGCAGCGTATCTGTAGCGACAGGCCGCGCCGGGGAGCTGTTTTTT. Protein sequence: CASSVSVATGRAGELFF.

The chain carries TRBV2 and TRBJ2-7; D might be TRBD1 (7 bases). Trimming took off 6 bases at V and 6 bases at J, with 12 bases between the two ends. Germline assignment: CDR1 SNHLY and CDR2 FYNNEI. The CDR3 is 12 amino acids. Written as DNA, the CDR3 is TGTGCCAGCAGCGTGCAGGGGGGCGAGCAGTACTTC. Translated, it gives CASSVQGGEQYF. Filled out from reference TRBV2 and TRBJ2-7, the complete variable domain reads EPEVTQTPSHQVTQMGQEVILRCVPISNHLYFYWYRQILGQKVEFLVSFYNNEISEKSEIFDDQFSVERPDGSNFTLKIRSTKLEDSAMYFCASSVQGGEQYFGPGTRLTVT.

This chain connects TRBV7-6 to TRBJ2-3; 11 nucleotides align to TRBD2. The CDR3 runs to 16 residues. Trimming cost V 2 bases and J 3 bases; bases outside gene matches: 4. CDR1 and CDR2 (germline): SGHVS, FNYEAQ. CDR3: CASSLTSGRLTDTQYF. CDR3 nucleotides: TGTGCCAGCAGCTTAACTAGCGGGAGATTGACAGATACGCAGTATTTT.